The rows below give T cell receptor beta chains drawn from one sample of a study of blood T cell repertoires in COVID-19. Sequencing used immunoSEQ multiplex PCR; TCRdb keeps in-frame clones, though not all of them. This repertoire shows about 140,000 clones, approximately 84% found once; its top ten account for 5% to 6%. The sequenced material came from PBMCs or T cells enriched from blood (not recorded which). The receptors stem from a man in his forties with acute COVID-19. The CDR3 runs from the conserved cysteine through the conserved F or W. D genes are given only for firm matches. The size field is filled for only some rows; it gives once, few, many or a size class.

V gene: TRBV19; clone size: NA; D gene: TRBD1; J gene: TRBJ1-5; CDR3 protein: CASTPGQAGNQPQHF; CDR3 DNA: TGTGCCAGTACTCCGGGACAGGCAGGCAATCAGCCCCAGCATTTT
V gene: TRBV2; clone size: NA; D gene: TRBD2; J gene: TRBJ2-1; CDR3 protein: CASSGTSGGLGEQFF; CDR3 DNA: TGTGCCAGCAGTGGGACTAGCGGGGGGCTAGGGGAGCAGTTCTTC
V gene: TRBV9; clone size: NA; D gene: TRBD1; J gene: TRBJ2-3; CDR3 protein: CASTLSTGTGITDTQYF; CDR3 DNA: TGTGCCAGCACCCTATCCACCGGGACAGGGATTACAGATACGCAGTATTTT
V gene: TRBV11-3; clone size: NA; D gene: NA; J gene: TRBJ2-1; CDR3 protein: CASSLGPVNDEQFF; CDR3 DNA: TGTGCCAGCAGCCTGGGCCCTGTTAACGATGAGCAGTTCTTC
V gene: TRBV5-6; clone size: once; D gene: NA; J gene: TRBJ1-5; CDR3 protein: CASSYIGRGDNQPQHF; CDR3 DNA: TGTGCCAGCTCCTACATAGGTCGGGGTGACAATCAGCCCCAGCATTTT
V gene: TRBV19; clone size: once; D gene: TRBD2; J gene: TRBJ2-1; CDR3 protein: CATLGTTDNEQFF; CDR3 DNA: TGTGCCACGCTAGGGACTACAGACAATGAGCAGTTCTTC
V gene: TRBV29-1; clone size: NA; D gene: NA; J gene: TRBJ1-1; CDR3 protein: CSVGEDMKNTEAFF; CDR3 DNA: TGCAGCGTTGGGGAGGACATGAAGAACACTGAAGCTTTCTTT
V gene: TRBV29-1; clone size: NA; D gene: NA; J gene: TRBJ2-2; CDR3 protein: CSGSSDGTGELFF; CDR3 DNA: TGCAGCGGATCTAGCGATGGCACCGGGGAGCTGTTTTTT
V gene: TRBV4-1; clone size: NA; D gene: TRBD1; J gene: TRBJ1-5; CDR3 protein: CASSPGDRLDSNQPQHF; CDR3 DNA: TGCGCCAGCAGCCCCGGGGACAGGTTGGATAGCAATCAGCCCCAGCATTTT
V gene: TRBV24-1; clone size: NA; D gene: NA; J gene: TRBJ2-1; CDR3 protein: CATGEARRNEQFF; CDR3 DNA: TGTGCCACCGGCGAGGCGCGTCGGAATGAGCAGTTCTTC
V gene: TRBV5-1; clone size: NA; D gene: NA; J gene: TRBJ2-7; CDR3 protein: CASTDPGKYEQYF; CDR3 DNA: TGCGCCAGCACGGACCCGGGGAAATACGAGCAGTACTTC
V gene: TRBV7-8; clone size: NA; D gene: TRBD1; J gene: TRBJ1-1; CDR3 protein: CASSTPTGLTEAFF; CDR3 DNA: TGTGCCAGCAGCACCCCGACAGGGCTGACTGAAGCTTTCTTT
V gene: TRBV3-1/TRBV3-2; clone size: NA; D gene: TRBD2; J gene: TRBJ2-3; CDR3 protein: CASSDLAGEDTQYF; CDR3 DNA: TGTGCCAGCAGCGATCTAGCGGGAGAGGATACGCAGTATTTT
V gene: TRBV29-1; clone size: NA; D gene: TRBD1; J gene: TRBJ2-1; CDR3 protein: CSLRQGGKGEQFF; CDR3 DNA: TGCAGCCTTCGACAGGGGGGAAAGGGTGAGCAGTTCTTC
V gene: TRBV28; clone size: NA; D gene: TRBD1; J gene: TRBJ2-3; CDR3 protein: CASSSRTRGDTQYF; CDR3 DNA: TGTGCCAGCAGTTCTAGGACCAGGGGGGATACGCAGTATTTT
V gene: TRBV7-8; clone size: NA; D gene: TRBD1; J gene: TRBJ2-7; CDR3 protein: CASSFGSYRGSYEQYF; CDR3 DNA: TGTGCCAGCAGCTTTGGTTCCTACAGGGGCTCCTACGAGCAGTACTTC
V gene: TRBV6-5; clone size: few; D gene: NA; J gene: TRBJ2-3; CDR3 protein: CASSLGHSTDTQYF; CDR3 DNA: TGTGCCAGCAGCCTCGGACATAGCACAGATACGCAGTATTTT
V gene: TRBV7-8; clone size: NA; D gene: NA; J gene: TRBJ1-6; CDR3 protein: CASSIPQGTPLHF; CDR3 DNA: TGTGCCAGCAGCATACCCCAGGGGACACCCCTCCACTTT
V gene: TRBV18; clone size: NA; D gene: TRBD2; J gene: TRBJ2-1; CDR3 protein: CASSPSGTAGNEQFF; CDR3 DNA: TGTGCCAGCTCACCCAGCGGGACCGCGGGAAATGAGCAGTTCTTC
V gene: TRBV10-3; clone size: NA; D gene: TRBD1; J gene: TRBJ2-3; CDR3 protein: CAISGQGTLDTQYF; CDR3 DNA: TGTGCCATCAGTGGACAGGGGACGCTAGATACGCAGTATTTT
V gene: TRBV12-3/TRBV12-4; clone size: few; D gene: NA; J gene: TRBJ1-2; CDR3 protein: CASSRDNYYGYTF; CDR3 DNA: TGTGCCAGCAGCCGGGACAACTATTATGGCTACACCTTC
V gene: TRBV5-1; clone size: NA; D gene: TRBD1; J gene: TRBJ2-7; CDR3 protein: CASSFWTGSYEQYF; CDR3 DNA: TGCGCCAGCAGCTTCTGGACAGGCTCCTACGAGCAGTACTTC
V gene: TRBV4-3; clone size: once; D gene: TRBD2; J gene: TRBJ2-3; CDR3 protein: CASSQDVAGGLDTQYF; CDR3 DNA: TGCGCCAGCAGCCAAGACGTAGCGGGGGGGCTGGATACGCAGTATTTT
V gene: TRBV2; clone size: NA; D gene: TRBD1; J gene: TRBJ2-5; CDR3 protein: CASSSLDRAQVAQYF; CDR3 DNA: TGTGCCAGCAGTTCTCTTGACAGGGCCCAAGTAGCCCAGTACTTC
V gene: TRBV5-1; clone size: NA; D gene: TRBD1; J gene: TRBJ1-2; CDR3 protein: CASSPQGEEGYTF; CDR3 DNA: TGCGCCAGCAGCCCGCAGGGGGAGGAAGGCTACACCTTC
V gene: TRBV5-1; clone size: NA; D gene: NA; J gene: TRBJ2-7; CDR3 protein: CASSFQEGGDEQYF; CDR3 DNA: TGCGCCAGCAGCTTTCAAGAAGGGGGGGACGAGCAGTACTTC
V gene: TRBV14; clone size: NA; D gene: NA; J gene: TRBJ2-3; CDR3 protein: CASSRGPTADTQYF; CDR3 DNA: TGTGCCAGCAGCCGAGGACCGACAGCCGATACGCAGTATTTT
V gene: TRBV4-1; clone size: NA; D gene: TRBD1; J gene: TRBJ1-5; CDR3 protein: CASSQDIAGGQPQHF; CDR3 DNA: TGCGCCAGCAGCCAAGATATCGCAGGGGGCCAGCCCCAGCATTTT
V gene: TRBV28; clone size: NA; D gene: NA; J gene: TRBJ2-1; CDR3 protein: CASTPEVDEYNEQFF; CDR3 DNA: TGTGCCAGCACCCCCGAGGTAGACGAATACAATGAGCAGTTCTTC
V gene: TRBV5-4; clone size: NA; D gene: NA; J gene: TRBJ2-7; CDR3 protein: CASSRGQRSYEQYF; CDR3 DNA: TGTGCCAGCAGCCGCGGACAGCGTAGTTACGAGCAGTACTTC
V gene: TRBV7-9; clone size: many; D gene: TRBD2; J gene: TRBJ2-3; CDR3 protein: CASSRTSGSTDTQYF; CDR3 DNA: TGTGCCAGCAGCCGGACTAGCGGGAGCACAGATACGCAGTATTTT
V gene: TRBV6-5; clone size: NA; D gene: NA; J gene: TRBJ2-7; CDR3 protein: CASIGLSYEQYF; CDR3 DNA: TGTGCCAGCATTGGCCTCTCCTACGAGCAGTACTTC
V gene: TRBV3-1/TRBV3-2; clone size: NA; D gene: NA; J gene: TRBJ1-1; CDR3 protein: CASSQEARYTEAFF; CDR3 DNA: TGTGCCAGCAGCCAAGAGGCCCGATACACTGAAGCTTTCTTT